This passage covers 9 T cell receptor beta chains from one sample sequenced in a study of beta chain features in type 1 diabetes. What was sequenced were expressed TCRB transcripts, since all of the isolated RNA had been reverse transcribed. TCRdb's table, derived via immunoSEQ multiplex PCR, lists solely in-frame clones and lacks some. The sample lists about 370,000 clones; roughly 16% were seen once. The sample was naive CD4+ T cells from blood. The receptor set was obtained from a woman younger than 35 in good health.

The rearrangement joins TRBV27 to TRBJ1-2; D perhaps matches TRBD1 (6 bases). Germline CDR1 is MNHEY and CDR2 is SMNVEV (reference sequence). This CDR3 has 15 residues. Trimming pared 5 bases from V and 0 bases from J, leaving 13 bases between. The CDR3 DNA sequence: TGTGCCAGCAGTCCGATGACAGGTACTAACTATGGCTACACCTTC. As protein: CASSPMTGTNYGYTF.

The chain couples TRBV12-5 to TRBJ2-5; 14 bases are shared with TRBD2. Germline V gene sequence: CDR1 LGHNT, CDR2 FRNRAP. V lost 5 bases and J lost 2; bases outside the gene matches: 4. CDR3 size: 16 residues. CDR3 nucleotide sequence: TGTGCTAGTGGTATAGGACTAGCGGGGGGACAAGAGACCCAGTACTTC. Translation: CASGIGLAGGQETQYF.

This clone was detected a few times. This rearrangement joins TRBV28 to TRBJ2-7; unclear D gene. V lost 2 bases to trimming and J lost 4 bases, with 6 bases between them. Germline-derived CDR1 and CDR2 are MDHEN and SYDVKM. The CDR3 extends over 12 amino acids. For the CDR3, the DNA is TGTGCCAGCAGTTTAAGCCAATACGAGCAGTACTTC. It yields the protein CASSLSQYEQYF.

V is TRBV2 and J is TRBJ2-3; D possibly corresponds to TRBD1 (5 bases). This CDR3 region has 14 residues. CDR1 is SNHLY and CDR2 is FYNNEI in the germline V gene. Trimming cost V 2 bases and J 0 bases, with 6 bases left between them. In DNA form, the CDR3 reads TGTGCCAGCAGTGAAAGGACAAGCACAGATACGCAGTATTTT. This gives the protein CASSERTSTDTQYF. The full variable domain, in which reference TRBV2 and TRBJ2-3 provide the parts outside the CDR3, is EPEVTQTPSHQVTQMGQEVILRCVPISNHLYFYWYRQILGQKVEFLVSFYNNEISEKSEIFDDQFSVERPDGSNFTLKIRSTKLEDSAMYFCASSERTSTDTQYFGPGTRLTVL.

V is TRBV6-4 and J is TRBJ1-1; no firm D call. Germline loops: CDR1 MRHNA, CDR2 SNTAGT. Trimming pared 3 bases from V and 2 bases from J, leaving 7 bases between. CDR3 length: 13 residues. CDR3 coding DNA: TGTGCCAGCAGTGAAAGCGGTAACACTGAAGCTTTCTTT. Translating gives CASSESGNTEAFF.

CDR3: CASSTGHTYEQYF. The CDR3 bases are TGTGCCAGCAGTACGGGACATACCTACGAGCAGTACTTC. This chain joins TRBV2 and TRBJ2-7; D is perhaps TRBD1 (6 bases). With 5 bases removed from V and 2 bases from J, the gap between germline ends came to 10 bases. The germline CDR1 and CDR2 sequences are SNHLY and FYNNEI. There are 13 residues in the CDR3.

V gene TRBV7-6 combines with J gene TRBJ1-1; 7 bases align to TRBD1. The length of the CDR3 is 16 residues. Germline CDR1 SGHVS, CDR2 FNYEAQ. With V trimmed by 2 bases and J by 0 bases, 6 bases remained unmatched. In DNA, the CDR3 is TGTGCCAGCAGCTTAACACAGGGGTCCCTGAACACTGAAGCTTTCTTT. Amino acids: CASSLTQGSLNTEAFF.

This clone was recorded a few times. The chain is built from TRBV29-1 and TRBJ2-1; 7 nucleotides align to TRBD2. CDR3 size: 16 residues. Germline V gene lookup returns CDR1 SQVTM and CDR2 ANQGSEA. The trim removed 3 bases at V and 2 bases at J, leaving 10 bases unmatched. Here the CDR3 DNA reads TGCAGCGTTGATCCGGGGGGAGCGGCGGCCTACAATGAGCAGTTCTTC. Residues: CSVDPGGAAAYNEQFF.

This rearrangement joins TRBV6-5 to TRBJ2-3, with TRBD2 matching 10 bases. This CDR3 comprises 15 residues. The germline CDR1 and CDR2 sequences are MNHEY and SVGAGI. V trimming: 6 bases; J trimming: 2 bases; junction bases outside the gene matches: 5. The CDR3 bases are TGTGCCAGCAGCTCTCTAGCGGGAGTCACAGATACGCAGTATTTT. It translates to CASSSLAGVTDTQYF.